The sequence of this T cell receptor beta chain was determined in a study of shared clonotypes between healthy human individuals. Study background: CD8 memory received one plate per donor, CD8 naive two, CD4 memory three and CD4 naive three. Study conclusions and caveats: Larger estimated richness was generally seen in naive subsets than in memory subsets. Donors were few, which limited the genetic and exposure-history diversity represented.

Assay used: immunoSEQ multiplex PCR; TCRdb lists only in-frame clones, some missing. The sample records hundreds of thousands of clones, roughly 95% being singletons. Positive CCR7 selection of CD45RO-negative cells yielded the naive CD8 cells, and terminally differentiated effector memory CD45RA+ cells were excluded. In germline, CDR1 is SNHLY, CDR2 FYNNEI. This CDR3 spans 15 amino acids. V was clipped by 8 bases and J by 0 bases; unmatched bases: 3. A word on this clone: Its specificity is unknown.

The sample comprised naive CD8+ T cells sorted from blood. The genes are TRBV2 and TRBJ2-7; 14 nucleotides match TRBD2. The receptor was isolated from a woman aged 25 to 39 in good health. The CDR3 DNA reads TGTGCCAGCGGACTAGCGGGAGGTAGCTCCTACGAGCAGTACTTC. This codes for CASGLAGGSSYEQYF.